These T cell receptor beta chains were read from a single sample in a study of T cells in Graves' hyperthyroidism and ophthalmopathy. TCRdb ran MiXCR on the multiplex PCR reads and lists one entry per CDR3 protein. The top ten hold around 4.5% of the sample, which has approximately 610,000 distinct CDR3 sequences, around 15% seen once. The material sequenced was blood. Every receptor here comes from a woman aged 40-49 years with Graves' ophthalmopathy. The CDR3 runs from the conserved cysteine through the conserved F or W. A D gene is named only where the DNA matches it firmly. Not all rows give a size; the values are once, few, many and, for expanded clones, a class.

J gene: TRBJ1-2
V gene: TRBV28
D gene: TRBD1
clone size: NA
CDR3 DNA: TGTGCCAGCAGTATCACGACAGGGAACTATGGCTACACCTTC
CDR3 protein: CASSITTGNYGYTF

J gene: TRBJ2-5
V gene: TRBV7-2
D gene: NA
clone size: many
CDR3 DNA: TGTGCCACCTCAAATTTGGGCATACAAGAGACCCAGTACTTC
CDR3 protein: CATSNLGIQETQYF

J gene: TRBJ1-6
V gene: TRBV12-3/TRBV12-4
D gene: NA
clone size: NA
CDR3 DNA: TGTGCCAGCAGTTTAGAGGGGTCACCCCTCCACTTT
CDR3 protein: CASSLEGSPLHF

J gene: TRBJ2-2
V gene: TRBV19
D gene: NA
clone size: many
CDR3 DNA: TGTGCCAGTCACCCTACGACGGGAGCCAGCGGGGAGCTGTTTTTT
CDR3 protein: CASHPTTGASGELFF

J gene: TRBJ2-7
V gene: TRBV19
D gene: TRBD2
clone size: many
CDR3 DNA: TGTGCCAGTAGTATAGTGTCTAGCGGCTACGAGCAGTACTTC
CDR3 protein: CASSIVSSGYEQYF

J gene: TRBJ1-1
V gene: TRBV4-1
D gene: NA
clone size: few
CDR3 DNA: TGCGCCAGCAGCCAGGGGTCGTTCTCCGGCACTGAAGCTTTCTTT
CDR3 protein: CASSQGSFSGTEAFF

J gene: TRBJ2-2
V gene: TRBV12-3/TRBV12-4
D gene: TRBD1
clone size: many
CDR3 DNA: TGTGCCAGCAGCACCACAGGGGGGAACACCGGGGAGCTGTTTTTT
CDR3 protein: CASSTTGGNTGELFF

J gene: TRBJ2-5
V gene: TRBV20-1
D gene: NA
clone size: many
CDR3 DNA: TGCAGTGCTAGGGGGGTAAGCCCCGCGGAGACCCAGTACTTC
CDR3 protein: CSARGVSPAETQYF

J gene: TRBJ2-4
V gene: TRBV6-5
D gene: NA
clone size: many
CDR3 DNA: TGTGCCAGCAGTTCCCAGACTATACGGAGGGACATTCAGTACTTC
CDR3 protein: CASSSQTIRRDIQYF

J gene: TRBJ2-5
V gene: TRBV6-2/TRBV6-3
D gene: NA
clone size: NA
CDR3 DNA: TGTGCCAGCAGCCCCGGCATCAGGGAGACCCAGTACTTC
CDR3 protein: CASSPGIRETQYF

J gene: TRBJ1-6
V gene: TRBV30
D gene: NA
clone size: few
CDR3 DNA: TGTGCCTGGAGTCCTGGGGACGGGTCACCCCTCCACTTT
CDR3 protein: CAWSPGDGSPLHF

J gene: TRBJ2-5
V gene: TRBV4-1
D gene: NA
clone size: few
CDR3 DNA: TGCGCCAGCAGCCAAGATGTGGGGAAGGAGACCCAGTACTTC
CDR3 protein: CASSQDVGKETQYF

J gene: TRBJ1-5
V gene: TRBV19
D gene: NA
clone size: many
CDR3 DNA: TGTGCCAGTAGTATGGCGGCCACGGAGGTCTATCAGCCCCAGCATTTT
CDR3 protein: CASSMAATEVYQPQHF

J gene: TRBJ1-5
V gene: TRBV4-3
D gene: NA
clone size: many
CDR3 DNA: TGCGCCAGCAGCCAAGTTGGCACTCGCAATCAGCCCCAGCATTTT
CDR3 protein: CASSQVGTRNQPQHF

J gene: TRBJ1-5
V gene: TRBV6-1
D gene: NA
clone size: NA
CDR3 DNA: TGTGCCAGCAGTCCAGACAGGCTCTATCAGCCCCAGCATTTT
CDR3 protein: CASSPDRLYQPQHF

J gene: TRBJ2-7
V gene: TRBV29-1
D gene: NA
clone size: many
CDR3 DNA: TGCAACGTTGAAGCCTCCGAGAGCTCCTACGAGCAGTACTTC
CDR3 protein: CNVEASESSYEQYF

J gene: TRBJ1-1
V gene: TRBV6-5
D gene: NA
clone size: NA
CDR3 DNA: TGTGCCAGCAGTTACCCCGGCCTGAACACTGAAGCTTTCTTT
CDR3 protein: CASSYPGLNTEAFF

J gene: TRBJ1-2
V gene: TRBV20-1
D gene: NA
clone size: many
CDR3 DNA: TGCAGTGCTAGAGATGGGAGCGAGGGTATGAACTATGGCTACACCTTC
CDR3 protein: CSARDGSEGMNYGYTF

J gene: TRBJ1-2
V gene: TRBV28
D gene: TRBD1
clone size: many
CDR3 DNA: TGTGCCAGCAATTCCGGGACAGTTTTCTATGGCTACACCTTC
CDR3 protein: CASNSGTVFYGYTF

J gene: TRBJ1-2
V gene: TRBV20-1
D gene: NA
clone size: many
CDR3 DNA: TGCAGTGCTAGAATCCCCGGGGGGGGCTATGGCTACACCTTC
CDR3 protein: CSARIPGGGYGYTF

J gene: TRBJ2-7
V gene: TRBV7-2
D gene: NA
clone size: many
CDR3 DNA: TGTGCCAGCAGCTTTCGTCCGGGAGGACAGGGACTGGGAGAGCAGTACTTC
CDR3 protein: CASSFRPGGQGLGEQYF

J gene: TRBJ1-2
V gene: TRBV2
D gene: NA
clone size: many
CDR3 DNA: TGTGCCAGCCGCTCCCCCACTTTAGGGGGCTACACCTTC
CDR3 protein: CASRSPTLGGYTF

J gene: TRBJ2-7
V gene: TRBV11-3
D gene: NA
clone size: once
CDR3 DNA: TGTGCCAGCAGCGCCAACAACGACGAGCAGTACTTC
CDR3 protein: CASSANNDEQYF

J gene: TRBJ2-3
V gene: TRBV28
D gene: TRBD2
clone size: many
CDR3 DNA: TGTGCCAGCAGTACTAGCGGAAACACAGATACGCAGTATTTT
CDR3 protein: CASSTSGNTDTQYF

J gene: TRBJ2-7
V gene: TRBV4-3
D gene: NA
clone size: many
CDR3 DNA: TGCGCCAGCAGCCAAGAGACTAGATACTCCTACGAGCAGTACTTC
CDR3 protein: CASSQETRYSYEQYF

J gene: TRBJ2-7
V gene: TRBV12-5
D gene: NA
clone size: many
CDR3 DNA: TGTGCTAGTGGTTTGACGGAACAGGCTATTTACGAGCAGTACTTC
CDR3 protein: CASGLTEQAIYEQYF

J gene: TRBJ1-1
V gene: TRBV10-2
D gene: NA
clone size: few
CDR3 DNA: TGCGCCAGCAGGGGAGGGGGGACCACTGAAGCTTTCTTT
CDR3 protein: CASRGGGTTEAFF

J gene: TRBJ1-1
V gene: TRBV28
D gene: NA
clone size: NA
CDR3 DNA: TGTGCCAGCAGTTTTTCGAGGGCCTTCATGAACACTGAAGCTTTCTTT
CDR3 protein: CASSFSRAFMNTEAFF

J gene: TRBJ1-5
V gene: TRBV12-3/TRBV12-4
D gene: NA
clone size: many
CDR3 DNA: TGTGCCAGCAGTTTGGGTGGGCCCAATCAGCCCCAGCATTTT
CDR3 protein: CASSLGGPNQPQHF

J gene: TRBJ2-7
V gene: TRBV19
D gene: TRBD2
clone size: many
CDR3 DNA: TGTGCCAGTAGTATAGATAAGGGGACTAGCGGGAGTCTGGACTACGAGCAGTACTTC
CDR3 protein: CASSIDKGTSGSLDYEQYF

J gene: TRBJ1-2
V gene: TRBV12-3/TRBV12-4
D gene: NA
clone size: NA
CDR3 DNA: TGTGCCAGCAGGGGACCGCAAAATACCTATGGCTACACCTTC
CDR3 protein: CASRGPQNTYGYTF

J gene: TRBJ1-1
V gene: TRBV4-1
D gene: NA
clone size: NA
CDR3 DNA: TGCGCCAGCAGCCAAAAAAAAAAGTTAGTTCCCGATAGTTTTCTTACTGAAGCTTTCTTT
CDR3 protein: CASSQKKKLVPDSFLTEAFF

J gene: TRBJ2-5
V gene: TRBV11-3
D gene: TRBD2
clone size: NA
CDR3 DNA: TGTGCCAGCAGCCCCCCCCCGCGGGGGGAGACCCAGTACTTC
CDR3 protein: CASSPPPRGETQYF

J gene: TRBJ2-5
V gene: TRBV18
D gene: NA
clone size: few
CDR3 DNA: TGTGCCAGCTCGCCCGGGAGCCCTAGACAAGAGACCCAGTACTTC
CDR3 protein: CASSPGSPRQETQYF

J gene: TRBJ2-7
V gene: TRBV6-5
D gene: TRBD1
clone size: NA
CDR3 DNA: TGTGCCAGCAGTTTAGACAGGGGTTTGGCTTCTTACGAGCAGTACTTC
CDR3 protein: CASSLDRGLASYEQYF

J gene: TRBJ1-2
V gene: TRBV7-9
D gene: NA
clone size: many
CDR3 DNA: TGTGCCAGCAGCTCGACAGAGCTTGGCTACACCTTC
CDR3 protein: CASSSTELGYTF

J gene: TRBJ2-5
V gene: TRBV28
D gene: TRBD2
clone size: many
CDR3 DNA: TGTGCCAGCAGCCTATTACGGGAGGGCCGGGAGACCCAGTACTTC
CDR3 protein: CASSLLREGRETQYF

J gene: TRBJ2-7
V gene: TRBV5-1
D gene: NA
clone size: many
CDR3 DNA: TGCGCCAGCAGCTTCGAATCCGGACCAGCCACTGAGCAGTACTTC
CDR3 protein: CASSFESGPATEQYF

J gene: TRBJ1-5
V gene: TRBV12-3/TRBV12-4
D gene: NA
clone size: many
CDR3 DNA: TGTGCCAGCAGGGGAGTCCTGGGCAATCAGCCCCAGCATTTT
CDR3 protein: CASRGVLGNQPQHF

J gene: TRBJ1-1
V gene: TRBV10-2
D gene: NA
clone size: many
CDR3 DNA: TGCGCCAGCAGTGACTTAGTACTGGGCACTGAAGCTTTCTTT
CDR3 protein: CASSDLVLGTEAFF

J gene: TRBJ1-2
V gene: TRBV12-3/TRBV12-4
D gene: NA
clone size: many
CDR3 DNA: TGTGCCAGCAGTTTAGAGCCCTTTGGCTACACCTTC
CDR3 protein: CASSLEPFGYTF

J gene: TRBJ1-5
V gene: TRBV28
D gene: NA
clone size: many
CDR3 DNA: TGTGCCAGCAGTTTGGGATGGGGAAATCAGCCCCAGCATTTT
CDR3 protein: CASSLGWGNQPQHF

J gene: TRBJ1-2
V gene: TRBV6-2/TRBV6-3
D gene: TRBD1
clone size: many
CDR3 DNA: TGTGCCAGCAGTCAAACGGGACAGGGGCATGGCTACACCTTC
CDR3 protein: CASSQTGQGHGYTF

J gene: TRBJ1-1
V gene: TRBV6-2/TRBV6-3
D gene: NA
clone size: many
CDR3 DNA: TGTGCCAGCAGTAACCGGGACCCCGGTGAAGCTTTCTTT
CDR3 protein: CASSNRDPGEAFF

J gene: TRBJ1-1
V gene: TRBV5-1
D gene: NA
clone size: many
CDR3 DNA: TGCGCCAGCAAGGGGGTGATGAACACTGAAGCTTTCTTT
CDR3 protein: CASKGVMNTEAFF

J gene: TRBJ2-7
V gene: TRBV25-1
D gene: TRBD2
clone size: once
CDR3 DNA: TGTGCCAGCAGTGTCCTGACTAGCGGGTTCTACGAGCAGTACTTC
CDR3 protein: CASSVLTSGFYEQYF

J gene: TRBJ1-1
V gene: TRBV29-1
D gene: TRBD1
clone size: many
CDR3 DNA: TGCAGCGTCGACAGACAGGGCTCGAACACTGAAGCTTTCTTT
CDR3 protein: CSVDRQGSNTEAFF

J gene: TRBJ1-2
V gene: TRBV6-1
D gene: NA
clone size: few
CDR3 DNA: TGTGCCAGCAGTCCACCCCTGGGGGACGGCTACACCTTC
CDR3 protein: CASSPPLGDGYTF

J gene: TRBJ2-7
V gene: TRBV6-1
D gene: NA
clone size: many
CDR3 DNA: TGTGCCAGCAGTGAAGCGAAAGGGGCCCCCTACGAGCAGTACTTC
CDR3 protein: CASSEAKGAPYEQYF

J gene: TRBJ2-7
V gene: TRBV20-1
D gene: TRBD2
clone size: NA
CDR3 DNA: TGCAGTGCCGAACTAGCGGGAGGAGGCCACGAGCAGTACTTC
CDR3 protein: CSAELAGGGHEQYF

J gene: TRBJ1-2
V gene: TRBV12-3/TRBV12-4
D gene: NA
clone size: many
CDR3 DNA: TGTGCCAGCAGGGACGGTGCAGCTAACTATGGCTACACCTTC
CDR3 protein: CASRDGAANYGYTF

J gene: TRBJ2-7
V gene: TRBV6-2/TRBV6-3
D gene: TRBD2
clone size: many
CDR3 DNA: TGTGCCAGCAGAAAAGCGGGAGGGAGCTCCTACGAGCAGTACTTC
CDR3 protein: CASRKAGGSSYEQYF

J gene: TRBJ2-7
V gene: TRBV5-4
D gene: TRBD2
clone size: many
CDR3 DNA: TGTGCCAGCAGCTTGGGAGGGACTAGCGTCTTCTCCTCCTACGAGCAGTACTTC
CDR3 protein: CASSLGGTSVFSSYEQYF

J gene: TRBJ2-5
V gene: TRBV7-9
D gene: TRBD2
clone size: few
CDR3 DNA: TGTGCCAGCAGCTTAGGGGCAGCGGGACGGGAGACCCAGTACTTC
CDR3 protein: CASSLGAAGRETQYF

J gene: TRBJ2-5
V gene: TRBV10-3
D gene: NA
clone size: many
CDR3 DNA: TGTGCCACTGGGGAAGGGGGTGGGGAGACCCAGTACTTC
CDR3 protein: CATGEGGGETQYF